A single sample is the source of the 13 T cell receptor beta chains below, sequenced in a study of blood T cell repertoires in COVID-19. TCRdb keeps only in-frame clones here, not all; method: immunoSEQ multiplex PCR. The sample yields about 290,000 clones, about 89% seen once. The sequenced sample consisted of PBMCs or T cells enriched from blood (not recorded which). All receptors come from a woman in her forties who had recovered from COVID-19.

The V gene is TRBV7-8, the J gene TRBJ2-7; 7 bases are shared with TRBD1. Germline V gene lookup returns CDR1 SGHVS and CDR2 FQNEAQ. The junction had 7 bases not matched to a gene; V was cut back by 6 bases and J by 2 bases. This CDR3 spans 14 amino acids. CDR3: CASSSGTVTYEQYF. The DNA of the CDR3 is TGTGCCAGCAGTTCCGGGACAGTAACCTACGAGCAGTACTTC.

The chain is built from TRBV18 and TRBJ1-2; TRBD1 is a possible D gene (5 bases). Between the trimmed V and J ends, which lost 2 bases and 3 bases, there was a span of 7 bases. Germline-derived CDR1 and CDR2 are KGHSH and LQKENI. The CDR3 runs to 13 residues. The CDR3 region is CASSPARDYGYTF. CDR3 nucleotide sequence: TGTGCCAGCTCACCAGCCAGGGACTATGGCTACACCTTC.

The chain couples TRBV19 to TRBJ1-2; D call uncertain. V lost 6 bases, J lost 0 bases, and 11 bases lay in between. CDR1 and CDR2 from the germline V gene are LNHDA and SQIVND (reference sequence). This CDR3 region has 14 residues. The CDR3 DNA reads TGTGCCAGTAGCGCCACAACAACTAACTATGGCTACACCTTC. It is translated as CASSATTTNYGYTF. Drawing the rest from reference TRBV19 and TRBJ1-2, the complete variable domain is DGGITQSPKYLFRKEGQNVTLSCEQNLNHDAMYWYRQDPGQGLRLIYYSQIVNDFQKGDIAEGYSVSREKKESFPLTVTSAQKNPTAFYLCASSATTTNYGYTFGSGTRLTVV.

This rearrangement joins TRBV5-8 to TRBJ1-2, with 8 positions matching TRBD1. The length of the CDR3 is 16 residues. The V gene's germline CDR1 is SGHTS and CDR2 YDEGEE. With V trimmed by 3 bases and J by 5 bases, 12 bases remained unmatched. The CDR3: CASSSTKDRVPYGYTF. In DNA form, the CDR3 reads TGTGCCAGCAGCTCCACTAAGGACAGGGTCCCTTATGGCTACACCTTC.

The V and J genes are TRBV28 and TRBJ1-5; D uncertain. Germline lookup yields CDR1 MDHEN and CDR2 SYDVKM. This CDR3 spans 14 amino acids. Trimming shortened V by 6 bases and J by 4 bases, and 13 bases separated the two germline ends. The CDR3 is CASRTEGNNQPQHF. CDR3 coding DNA: TGTGCCAGCAGAACCGAGGGTAATAATCAGCCCCAGCATTTT.

The V call is TRBV15, the J call TRBJ1-6; tentative D call: TRBD1 (5 bases). The CDR3 length is 15 residues. Germline loops: CDR1 LNHNV, CDR2 YYDKDF (reference sequence). Trimming left V 0 bases short and J 9 bases short, with 12 bases between. This CDR3 reads CATSREVGLSSPLHF. The CDR3 DNA reads as TGTGCCACCAGCAGAGAAGTGGGACTGAGTTCACCCCTCCACTTT.

This chain links TRBV12-3 or TRBV12-4 with TRBJ2-1, with TRBD1 matching over 8 bases. J lost 6 bases, V lost 5 bases, and 3 bases had no gene match. The CDR3 has 13 amino acids. The CDR3 spells CASSPDRGNEQFF. The DNA of the CDR3 is TGTGCCAGCAGTCCCGACAGGGGCAATGAGCAGTTCTTC.

The gene calls are TRBV7-9 and TRBJ2-6; 8 nucleotides align to TRBD1. Trimming removed 1 base from V and 0 bases from J; junction bases left unmatched: 5. The CDR3 spans 18 residues. The germline gives CDR1 SEHNR, CDR2 FQNEAQ (reference sequence). CDR3 sequence reads: CASSLVTGVFSGANVLTF. The CDR3 bases are TGTGCCAGCAGCTTAGTGACAGGGGTCTTCTCTGGGGCCAACGTCCTGACTTTC.

The chain couples TRBV19 to TRBJ2-4; TRBD1 matches at 11 bases. From germline, CDR1 is LNHDA and CDR2 SQIVND (reference sequence). V was pared by 5 bases and J by 7 bases, with 7 bases of the junction left unmatched. The length of the CDR3 is 15 residues. CDR3 coding DNA: TGTGCCAGTAGTCTGTCGGGACAGGGGGTCAACATTCAGTACTTC. Amino acid sequence: CASSLSGQGVNIQYF.

This chain joins TRBV19 and TRBJ1-3; TRBD1 is a possible D gene (6 bases). The CDR3 consists of 14 residues. Trimming removed 9 bases from V and 0 bases from J, with 12 bases in between. The germline V gene has CDR1 LNHDA and CDR2 SQIVND (reference sequence). Here the CDR3 reads CASGQSSSGNTIYF. The CDR3 DNA is TGTGCCAGCGGACAGTCGAGCTCTGGAAACACCATATATTTT.

This clone came up once. The gene calls are TRBV6-1 and TRBJ1-2; a weak D match, TRBD1 (6 bases). CDR3 length: 16 amino acids. V was clipped by 1 base and J by 5 bases, with 17 bases between them. Germline CDR1 is MNHNS and CDR2 is SASEGT. CDR3 bases: TGTGCCAGCAGTGAAGGTGTGACAGGTGGGGTATATGGCTACACCTTC. It translates to CASSEGVTGGVYGYTF.

The CDR3 bases are TGTGCCAGTCTGCCCCGGGACAGAGCCAATGAGCAGTTCTTC. It is translated as CASLPRDRANEQFF. The chain is built from TRBV2 and TRBJ2-1, with 7 bases that match TRBD1. CDR1 is SNHLY and CDR2 is FYNNEI in the germline V gene. This CDR3 region has 14 residues. Germline trimming cut 9 bases from V and 6 bases from J; bases unmatched to any gene: 11.

The V and J genes are TRBV4-2 and TRBJ2-3; 9 nucleotides align to TRBD1. Germline V gene lookup returns CDR1 LGHNA and CDR2 YNFKEQ. This CDR3 has 17 amino acids. V dropped 6 bases and J dropped 6; count of bases not matched to a gene: 16. Here the CDR3 reads CASRRTSDRGVGDTQYF. The CDR3 bases are TGTGCCAGCAGACGTACCTCGGACAGGGGCGTAGGGGATACGCAGTATTTT.